This T cell receptor (beta chain) was identified in a study of cytomegalovirus exposure and HLA in healthy donors. This PCR relied on a set of 60 Vbeta primers and 13 Jbeta primers. The repertoire was sequenced with immunoSEQ multiplex PCR; TCRdb's copy has only in-frame clones and lacks some. This sample carries almost 200,000 clones, about 85% of them seen once, and the ten largest clones take around 0.4%. About this clone: What it binds is not known.

Findings and caveats of the study: A later analysis, which compared TCR beta chains of equal frequency, found the HLA-associated ones more clonally expanded. Most TCR sequences were rare, but some public TCRs occurred in many donors.

Losses at the gene ends were 2 bases for V and 5 bases for J; bases not matched to a gene: 6. CDR1 and CDR2 (germline): MNHNY, SVGAGI (reference sequence). This CDR3 region has 15 residues. Sequenced: PBMCs. The chain links TRBV6-6 to TRBJ2-7; TRBD1 agrees at 10 bases. The sequence was collected from a male donor in good health and CMV-seropositive. The CDR3 nucleotides are TGTGCCAGCAGTTACGGGACAGGGGATGTTGACGAGCAGTACTTC. It translates to CASSYGTGDVDEQYF.